Listed below are T cell receptor beta chains from one sample, sequenced in a study of shared clonotypes between healthy human individuals. Only in-frame clones appear in the TCRdb table, and some are missing; sequencing was by immunoSEQ multiplex PCR. This sample yields 2.3 million or so clones, of which over 90% are seen a single time; 0.39% belongs to the top ten. The material sequenced was naive CD4+ T cells from PBMCs. Every receptor here comes from a man younger than 35 in good health. Some clones in this sample may be carry-over from other donors' samples. Both conserved end residues are part of each CDR3. The D gene is left open where the match is weak. Size tells how often a clone was seen (once, few, many) or the class of an expanded clone, and some rows leave it out.

. . TRBJ1-1 TRBV5-8 TGTGCCAGCAGCTTGGTCAGACAGAACACTGAAGCTTTCTTT CASSLVRQNTEAFF
. . TRBJ1-2 TRBV7-3 TGTGCCAGCAGCTTACGGCTCCGGGGGCTTGACTATGGCTACACCTTC CASSLRLRGLDYGYTF
. . TRBJ2-7 TRBV20-1 TGCAGTGCTAGGCGAGACAGAGAGCAGTACTTC CSARRDREQYF
. . TRBJ2-7 TRBV6-5 TGTGCCAGCACTACACCCGGGAGTCCAGTCCAGTACTTC CASTTPGSPVQYF
. . TRBJ2-7 TRBV28 TGTGCCAGCAGTCCCTTGCGAGGCCCCTCCTACGAGCAGTACTTC CASSPLRGPSYEQYF
. . TRBJ2-2 TRBV7-6 TGTGCCAGCAGCTTAGTCCAGGGGCCAAACACCGGGGAGCTGTTTTTT CASSLVQGPNTGELFF
TRBD2 . TRBJ2-2 TRBV7-7 TGTGCCAGCAGCTTAGTCGGTAGCGGGAGTGGGGAGCTGTTTTTT CASSLVGSGSGELFF
. . TRBJ1-2 TRBV30 TGTGCCTGGAGTAAGGTTGGGGATTACGGCTACACCTTC CAWSKVGDYGYTF
TRBD1 . TRBJ1-6 TRBV28 TGTGCCAGCAGTTCACTTGCCGGGACAGGGGGCAATTCACCCCTCCACTTT CASSSLAGTGGNSPLHF
TRBD2 . TRBJ2-5 TRBV5-1 TGCGCCAGCAGCTGGAGCTTAGCGGGAGACCAAGAGACCCAGTACTTC CASSWSLAGDQETQYF
. . TRBJ1-2 TRBV11-2 TGTGCCAGCAGCTTAGTTTACCTTAGAGGCAGCGATGGCTACACCTTC CASSLVYLRGSDGYTF
. . TRBJ2-1 TRBV25-1 TGTGCCAGCAGTGTTCAGACCTCCTACAATGAGCAGTTCTTC CASSVQTSYNEQFF
. . TRBJ2-1 TRBV9 TGTGCCAGCAGCGTAGACGGAGCCGGCTACAATGAGCAGTTCTTC CASSVDGAGYNEQFF
. . TRBJ2-7 TRBV6-5 TGTGCCAGCAGTTACCGGGAGAAGAACTACGAGCAGTACTTC CASSYREKNYEQYF
. . TRBJ2-1 TRBV30 TGTGCCTGGAGCAAGCCCTGGGGTGAGCAGTTCTTC CAWSKPWGEQFF
. . TRBJ1-2 TRBV29-1 TGCAGCGTCGAACCCGGGCACCCGGACTATGGCTACACCTTC CSVEPGHPDYGYTF
. . TRBJ2-3 TRBV9 TGTGCCAGCAGCGTGGGACCCCAAGGCACAGATACGCAGTATTTT CASSVGPQGTDTQYF
. . TRBJ2-2 TRBV4-3 TGCGCCAGCAGCCAAGATACTAGTCGCCCCGCCGGGGAGCTGTTTTTT CASSQDTSRPAGELFF
. few TRBJ1-2 TRBV19 TGTGCCAGTAGTACCAGGGATGGCTACACCTTC CASSTRDGYTF
. . TRBJ1-4 TRBV6-1 TGTGCCAGCAGTGTGTTACGGGGGCCAACTAATGAAAAACTGTTTTTT CASSVLRGPTNEKLFF
TRBD1 once TRBJ2-7 TRBV27 TGTGCCAGCAGTCGAAAGACAGGGAACGAGCAGTACTTC CASSRKTGNEQYF
. . TRBJ2-7 TRBV10-3 TGTGCCATCAGTGAGCAACAGACTCAGGAGCAGTACTTC CAISEQQTQEQYF
. . TRBJ1-2 TRBV6-6 TGTGCCAGCAGTTACTCGTTGGGGAATGGCTACACCTTC CASSYSLGNGYTF
. . TRBJ1-2 TRBV28 TGTGCCAGCAGTTTCTCTTGGGGCTACACCTTC CASSFSWGYTF
. . TRBJ2-3 TRBV9 TGTGCCAGCAGCGTAGTTGGGGGAACAGATACGCAGTATTTT CASSVVGGTDTQYF
. . TRBJ1-1 TRBV10-3 TGTGCCATCAGACTTACTGGGAAGACTGAAGCTTTCTTT CAIRLTGKTEAFF
TRBD1 . TRBJ2-2 TRBV5-1 TGCGCCAGCGCCTCGCAGGGGGCTTTTAACACCGGGGAGCTGTTTTTT CASASQGAFNTGELFF
TRBD2 . TRBJ2-1 TRBV7-7 TGTGCCAGCAGCTTAGGACTAGCGGGAGCCGTAGATGAGCAGTTCTTC CASSLGLAGAVDEQFF
TRBD1 . TRBJ2-4 TRBV6-5 TGTGCCAGCAGTTCAGGGACAGTTGAGTACTTC CASSSGTVEYF
TRBD1 . TRBJ1-1 TRBV7-8 TGTGCCAGCAGCTCATATGTGGACAGGCCCCCGCGGGCTTTCTTT CASSSYVDRPPRAFF
. . TRBJ2-5 TRBV7-6 TGTGCCAGCAGCACCATCTTGGAGACCCAGTACTTC CASSTILETQYF
. . TRBJ1-1 TRBV7-9 TGTGCCAGCAGCTTAGCCGGACAGCTAGCTTTCTTT CASSLAGQLAFF
TRBD1 . TRBJ2-1 TRBV18 TGTGCCAGCTCTGGGACAGGGAGAGACAATGAGCAGTTCTTC CASSGTGRDNEQFF
. . TRBJ2-2 TRBV28 TGTGCCAGCAGTTTTCGGATTACAGGGACCGGGGAGCTGTTTTTT CASSFRITGTGELFF
. . TRBJ1-1 TRBV2 TGTGCCAGTCGAGGGGAAGGACTGCCGAACACTGAAGCTTTCTTT CASRGEGLPNTEAFF
TRBD1 once TRBJ1-2 TRBV7-9 TGTGCCAGCAGTTCCCCGGGACAGCGCGGCTACACCTTC CASSSPGQRGYTF